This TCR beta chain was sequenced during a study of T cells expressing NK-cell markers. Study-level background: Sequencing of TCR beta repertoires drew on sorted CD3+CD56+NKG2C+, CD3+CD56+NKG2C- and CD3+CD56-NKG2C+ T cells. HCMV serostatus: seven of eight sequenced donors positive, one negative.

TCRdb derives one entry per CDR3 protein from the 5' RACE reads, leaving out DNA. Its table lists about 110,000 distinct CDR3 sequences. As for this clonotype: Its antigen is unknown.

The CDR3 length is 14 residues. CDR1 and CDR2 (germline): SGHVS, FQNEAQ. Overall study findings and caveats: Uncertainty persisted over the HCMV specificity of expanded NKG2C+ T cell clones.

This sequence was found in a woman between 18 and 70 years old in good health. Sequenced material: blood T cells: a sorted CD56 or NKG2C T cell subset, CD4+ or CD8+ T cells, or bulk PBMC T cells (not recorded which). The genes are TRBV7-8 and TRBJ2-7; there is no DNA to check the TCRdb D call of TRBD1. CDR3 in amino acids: CASSYVDSRYEQYF. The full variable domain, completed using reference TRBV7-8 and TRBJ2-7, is GAGVSQSPRYKVAKRGQDVALRCDPISGHVSLFWYQQALGQGPEFLTYFQNEAQLDKSGLPSDRFFAERPEGSVSTLKIQRTQQEDSAVYLCASSYVDSRYEQYFGPGTRLTVT.